The 7 T cell receptor beta chains below all came from one sample that was sequenced in a study of blood T cell repertoires in COVID-19. Here immunoSEQ multiplex PCR was the method, and the copy in TCRdb shows in-frame clones only, minus some. The sample includes some 230,000 clones, roughly nine tenths seen only once; the top ten take roughly 10%. The sequenced material came from peripheral blood. The receptors here all came from a woman aged 45-60 years with COVID-19, enrolled during active disease.

The CDR3 nucleotides are TGTGCCAGCAGCCGGACAAGGACCTACGAGCAGTACTTC. Translation: CASSRTRTYEQYF. This chain links TRBV11-3 with TRBJ2-7, with D maybe TRBD1 (5 bases). Germline V CDR1 and CDR2: SGHNT, YENEEA. The CDR3 loop spans 13 amino acids. V dropped 5 bases and J dropped 2 bases, with 10 bases sitting between them.

This clone came up a few times. The chain carries TRBV28 and TRBJ1-2; a weak D match, TRBD1 (6 bases). Per the germline V gene, CDR1 is MDHEN and CDR2 is SYDVKM. The CDR3 runs 17 residues. V lost 5 bases, J lost 5 bases, and 24 bases lay in between. DNA of the CDR3: TGTGCCAGCAGTATGCCGTCACAGGGAAATTTCGGATATGGCTACACCTTC. Translation: CASSMPSQGNFGYGYTF.

CDR3 region: CATSDSTYEQYV. CDR3 bases: TGTGCCACATCGGACAGTACCTACGAGCAGTACGTC. The chain is built from TRBV28 and TRBJ2-7; D might be TRBD1 (6 bases). This CDR3 comprises 12 residues. CDR1 MDHEN and CDR2 SYDVKM come from the germline V gene. V lost 10 bases and J lost 2, with 12 bases in between.

The chain links TRBV9 to TRBJ1-4; TRBD1 agrees at 7 bases. V shed 0 bases and J 7 bases; nucleotides not matched to a gene: 6. Per the germline V gene, CDR1 is SGDLS and CDR2 is YYNGEE. The CDR3 length is 15 residues. CDR3 loop: CASSVEGDSGEKLFF. CDR3 DNA sequence: TGTGCCAGCAGCGTAGAGGGGGACAGTGGTGAAAAACTGTTTTTT.

The chain employs TRBV27 and TRBJ1-3; D is ambiguous. Trimming stripped 4 bases from V and 8 bases from J, with 15 bases between. CDR1 is MNHEY and CDR2 is SMNVEV in the germline V gene (reference sequence). The CDR3 contains 14 residues. The CDR3 spells CASSYNSMVDTIYF. The CDR3 DNA reads TGTGCCAGCAGTTATAACTCGATGGTGGACACCATATATTTT.

This clone was counted only a few times. The chain recombines TRBV12-5 with TRBJ1-5; maybe TRBD1 (6 bases). Between the trimmed V and J ends, which lost 1 base and 3 bases, there was a span of 7 bases. Germline-derived CDR1 and CDR2 are LGHNT and FRNRAP. The CDR3 sequence is 14 residues long. DNA for the CDR3: TGTGCTAGTGGTTTGGGGGACACCAATCAGCCCCAGCATTTT. Amino acids: CASGLGDTNQPQHF.

The rearrangement uses TRBV6-4 and TRBJ1-1, with no clear D. The length of the CDR3 is 14 residues. The V end was cut by 2 bases, the J end by 0 bases, with 7 bases between. Germline CDR1 and CDR2: MRHNA and SNTAGT. In nucleotides, the CDR3 is TGTGCCAGCAGTGACCGCGGTCTGAACACTGAAGCTTTCTTT. Protein sequence: CASSDRGLNTEAFF.